These 26 T cell receptor beta chains came from one sample sequenced in a study of T cells in women clearing cervical HPV infection. Method: immunoSEQ multiplex PCR; TCRdb's copy keeps in-frame clones and lacks some. The sample includes over 30,000 clones. The sample consisted of blood buffy coat. The receptors shown here come from a woman between 18 and 70 years old with a cervical HPV16 infection that either progressed to CIN3+ or cleared (not recorded which).

Points on this clone: The observed sequence ends 3 residues before the CDR3 terminus, with the missing tail filled in from the germline J gene. This sequence joins TRBV5-1 and TRBJ1-4; the D gene is possibly TRBD1 (6 bases). In germline, CDR1 is SGHRS, CDR2 YFSETQ. The CDR3 consists of 17 residues. Trimming took 3 bases from V and 8 from J, leaving 23 bases between them. CDR3 loop: CASSSYRDLPNREKLFF. CDR3 DNA (partial): TGCGCCAGCAGCTCATACAGGGACCTCCCTAATCGGGAAAAA.

Turning to this clone: Sequencing ends 3 residues short of the CDR3 end; the germline J gene provides the rest. The chain is built from TRBV19 and TRBJ2-1; TRBD2 agrees at 9 bases. Looked up from germline, CDR1 is LNHDA and CDR2 is SQIVND (reference sequence). With V trimmed by 5 bases and J by 2 bases, 4 bases remained unmatched. The CDR3 extends over 15 amino acids. The CDR3 here is CASSPTSGPYNEQFF. The covered CDR3 bases are TGTGCCAGTAGTCCGACTAGCGGACCCTACAATGAG.

Points on this clone: The CDR3 extends 3 residues past the end of the read, so its final part is completed from the germline J gene. This chain uses TRBV7-9 with TRBJ2-3; D unclear. Germline V lookup: CDR1 SEHNR, CDR2 FQNEAQ (reference sequence). Trimming cost V 1 base and J 2 bases, with 10 bases left between them. The CDR3 covers 15 residues. This chain's CDR3 is CASSLESGFTDTQYF. CDR3 bases read: TGTGCCAGCAGCTTAGAATCCGGGTTCACAGATACG.

The sequenced part of the CDR3 DNA is TGCAGTGCTAGAGTACCAGAGGGCTCTGGGGCCAACGTC. This gives the protein CSARVPEGSGANV. The whole CDR3 sequence reads CSARVPEGSGANVLTF. J is TRBJ2-6 and V is TRBV20-1, with D possibly TRBD2 on 5 matching bases. The read ends 3 residues before the CDR3 terminus; that terminus is restored from the germline J gene. CDR1 is DFQATT, CDR2 SNEGSKA, per germline (reference sequence). The CDR3 is made up of 16 amino acids. V was cut by 1 base and J by 0 bases, with 10 bases left in between.

As concerns this clone: The read ends 3 residues shy of where the CDR3 ends; the end is completed using the germline J gene. The chain couples TRBV10-3 to TRBJ2-3; 11 bases match TRBD1. This CDR3 spans 15 amino acids. V lost 4 bases, J lost 5 bases, and 5 bases stayed unmatched. The germline V gene has CDR1 ENHRY and CDR2 SYGVKD. The sequenced CDR3 bases are TGTGCCATCAGTGTCCGGGACAGGGGGAGAGATACG. This codes for CAISVRDRGRDT. From start to end, the CDR3 is CAISVRDRGRDTQYF.

A note on this clone: The read finishes 3 residues shy of the CDR3 end, and the germline J gene is used to complete it. This chain uses TRBV10-3 with TRBJ2-1, with TRBD2 matching over 10 bases. V shed 4 bases, J shed 7 bases, and the junction held 7 bases outside the gene matches. Germline assignment: CDR1 ENHRY and CDR2 SYGVKD. The CDR3 covers 15 residues. The CDR3 reads CAISGASGSSNEQFF. The sequenced part of the CDR3 DNA is TGTGCCATCAGTGGGGCTAGCGGGAGCTCGAATGAG.

Notes on this clone: The read gets to within 3 residues of the CDR3 end, and the germline J gene fills in the rest. V usage is TRBV5-1 and J usage is TRBJ2-5; 10 bases map to TRBD1. Trimming removed 3 bases from V and 4 bases from J; junction bases left unmatched: 9. The germline CDR1 and CDR2 sequences are SGHRS and YFSETQ. The CDR3 loop spans 16 amino acids. This chain's CDR3 is CASSWAGTGALETQYF. CDR3 DNA (partial): TGCGCCAGCAGCTGGGCCGGGACAGGGGCCCTAGAGACC.

CDR3 loop: CASRIQGNTEAFF. The DNA read from the CDR3 is TGTGCCAGTAGGATACAGGGGAACACTGAA. This chain connects TRBV19 to TRBJ1-1; tentative D call: TRBD1 (6 bases). The read terminates 3 residues before the CDR3 end, so the remaining end is supplied by the germline J gene. Between the trimmed V and J ends, which lost 6 bases and 1 base, there was a span of 9 bases. Germline CDR1 is LNHDA and CDR2 is SQIVND (reference sequence). The CDR3 is made up of 13 amino acids.

As concerns this clone: From the germline J gene comes the end of the CDR3, since the read stops 3 residues before it. J is TRBJ2-3 and V is TRBV5-1; a weak D match, TRBD1 (6 bases). V was clipped by 4 bases and J by 0 bases, with 12 bases between them. This CDR3 region has 15 residues. Germline V gene lookup returns CDR1 SGHRS and CDR2 YFSETQ. The CDR3 sequence: CASSLGTLSTDTQYF. The CDR3 DNA, read in part, is TGCGCCAGCAGCCTGGGGACACTCAGCACAGATACG. Combining the CDR3 with reference TRBV5-1 and TRBJ2-3 gives the whole variable domain KAGVTQTPRYLIKTRGQQVTLSCSPISGHRSVSWYQQTPGQGLQFLFEYFSETQRNKGNFPGRFSGRQFSNSRSEMNVSTLELGDSALYLCASSLGTLSTDTQYFGPGTRLTVL.

The CDR3 bases that were read are TGCAGTGCTAGAGATCAGGGACAGGGGGCCTACGAG. This gives the protein CSARDQGQGAYE. From start to end, the CDR3 is CSARDQGQGAYEQYF. This sequence joins TRBV20-1 and TRBJ2-7, with 11 bases matching TRBD1. The read gets to within 3 residues of the CDR3 end, and the germline J gene fills in the rest. Germline CDR1 DFQATT, CDR2 SNEGSKA (reference sequence). Trimming removed 0 bases from V and 2 bases from J; junction bases left unmatched: 3. The CDR3 contains 15 residues.

In regard to this clone: The read finishes 3 residues shy of the CDR3 end, and the germline J gene is used to complete it. The chain carries TRBV14 and TRBJ1-5; TRBD1 might be the D (5 bases). The germline V gene encodes CDR1 SGHDN and CDR2 FVKESK. The CDR3 contains 14 residues. Trimming removed 3 bases at V and 5 bases at J, with 11 bases between. The sequenced CDR3 bases are TGTGCCAGCAGCCAGCCCCAGGGTTATCAGCCC. Protein: CASSQPQGYQP. The whole CDR3 sequence reads CASSQPQGYQPQHF.

About this clone: With the read ending 3 residues before the CDR3 end, the germline J gene is used to fill in that end. This sequence joins TRBV4-1 and TRBJ2-3; TRBD2 matches at 12 bases. CDR1 and CDR2 (germline): MGHRA, YSYEKL. The V segment lost 4 bases and the J segment 5 bases; nucleotides outside the gene matches: 7. This CDR3 has 16 amino acids. The DNA read from the CDR3 is TGCGCCAGCAGCCGTGGACTAGCGGGAACCCAAGATACG. It codes for CASSRGLAGTQDT. The full-length CDR3 reads as CASSRGLAGTQDTQYF.

As for this clone: The read ends 3 residues early relative to the CDR3; the germline J gene fills the gap. The V gene is TRBV19, the J gene TRBJ2-1, with D perhaps matching TRBD2 (5 bases). This CDR3 is built from 16 residues. Per the germline V gene, CDR1 is LNHDA and CDR2 is SQIVND (reference sequence). Between the trimmed V and J ends, which lost 4 bases and 0 bases, there was a span of 13 bases. CDR3 in amino acids: CASSTFSASSYNEQFF. The sequenced CDR3 bases are TGTGCCAGTAGTACTTTTAGCGCGAGCTCCTACAATGAG.

Remarks on this clone: The CDR3 end lies 3 residues beyond the end of the read and is filled in from the germline J gene. The J gene is TRBJ2-5, the V gene TRBV20-1; TRBD1 matches 7 bases. Germline CDR1 DFQATT, CDR2 SNEGSKA (reference sequence). V was clipped by 5 bases and J by 5 bases; unmatched bases: 14. The CDR3 length is 15 residues. The CDR3: CSALSNRQGWETQYF. The part of the CDR3 DNA that was read is TGCAGTGCTTTGTCTAATCGACAGGGATGGGAGACC.

Note on this clone: The CDR3 extends 3 residues past the end of the read, so its final part is completed from the germline J gene. The rearrangement uses TRBV27 and TRBJ2-5, with 11 positions matching TRBD1. V lost 7 bases, J lost 5 bases, and 9 bases stayed unmatched. This CDR3 has 15 amino acids. Per germline, CDR1 MNHEY and CDR2 SMNVEV (reference sequence). CDR3 region: CASKGQGAGGETQYF. CDR3 DNA (partial): TGTGCCAGCAAAGGACAGGGGGCAGGAGGGGAGACC.

Regarding this clone: The read falls 3 residues short of the CDR3 end, and the missing part is taken from the germline J gene. V and J are TRBV19 and TRBJ1-2; no definite D call. CDR3 length: 12 amino acids. In germline, CDR1 is LNHDA, CDR2 SQIVND (reference sequence). CDR3 sequence: CASSIVEGGYTF. The CDR3 bases that were read are TGTGCCAGTAGTATAGTGGAAGGGGGC.

CDR3 protein: CASSVRGSGSLETQYF. The sequenced CDR3 bases are TGTGCCAGCAGCGTAAGGGGTAGCGGGAGTCTTGAGACC. The J gene is TRBJ2-5, the V gene TRBV9; 9 nucleotides match TRBD2. The read halts 3 residues ahead of the CDR3 end, with the missing end drawn from the germline J gene. CDR3 length: 16 amino acids. Germline CDR1 is SGDLS and CDR2 is YYNGEE. The junction had 9 bases not matched to a gene; V was cut back by 1 base and J by 5 bases.

For this clone: Read sequence stops 3 residues before the CDR3 end, and the germline J gene provides the missing end. This chain uses TRBV7-2 with TRBJ1-2; a possible D gene is TRBD1 (6 bases). There are 14 residues in the CDR3. Trimming stripped 5 bases from V and 6 bases from J, with 16 bases between. The V gene's germline CDR1 is SGHTA and CDR2 FQGNSA. The DNA read from the CDR3 is TGTGCCAGCAGCCCTCAACAGGGAGGGAATGGC. Protein product: CASSPQQGGNG. The entire CDR3 reads CASSPQQGGNGYTF.

For this clone: The CDR3 end lies 3 residues beyond the end of the read and is filled in from the germline J gene. This sequence joins TRBV7-6 and TRBJ2-1; unclear D gene. CDR1 and CDR2 from the germline V gene are SGHVS and FNYEAQ. V dropped 2 bases and J dropped 6 bases, with 5 bases sitting between them. The CDR3 is 12 residues long. Here the CDR3 reads CASSLFSNEQFF. Incomplete CDR3 DNA: TGTGCCAGCAGCTTATTCTCCAATGAG.

As for this clone: The read ends 3 residues before the CDR3 terminus; that terminus is restored from the germline J gene. The chain uses TRBV20-1 and TRBJ1-2; the D gene is possibly TRBD1 (6 bases). Germline CDR1 DFQATT, CDR2 SNEGSKA (reference sequence). The CDR3 consists of 13 residues. Trimming stripped 3 bases from V and 7 bases from J, with 15 bases between. The covered CDR3 bases are TGCAGTGCTAGTACGGGGGGCGCCGGTGGC. Encoded protein: CSASTGGAGG. The complete CDR3 reads CSASTGGAGGYTF.

Points on this clone: The read comes to an end 3 residues before the CDR3 does, leaving the germline J gene to fill in the end. J is TRBJ2-1 and V is TRBV19, with D possibly TRBD2 on 6 matching bases. Germline values: CDR1 LNHDA, CDR2 SQIVND (reference sequence). Trimming pared 7 bases from V and 4 bases from J, leaving 14 bases between. The CDR3 runs 14 residues. Incomplete CDR3 DNA: TGTGCCAGTATGGAGGGGCCGAAATACAATGAG. Translation gives CASMEGPKYNE. The entire CDR3 sequence reads CASMEGPKYNEQFF.

CDR3: CASSSSSSDTQYF. The sequenced part of the CDR3 DNA is TGTGCCAGCAGCTCCTCTAGCTCTGATACG. The V gene is TRBV7-2, the J gene TRBJ2-3; a weak D match, TRBD2 (5 bases). The CDR3 end is not reached by the read, which stops 3 residues before it; the germline J gene fills it in. The CDR3 loop spans 13 amino acids. The germline V gene has CDR1 SGHTA and CDR2 FQGNSA. Trimming left V 4 bases short and J 6 bases short, with 11 bases between. The whole variable domain, remainder taken from reference TRBV7-2 and TRBJ2-3, is GAGVSQSPSNKVTEKGKDVELRCDPISGHTALYWYRQSLGQGLEFLIYFQGNSAPDKSGLPSDRFSAERTGGSVSTLTIQRTQQEDSAVYLCASSSSSSDTQYFGPGTRLTVL.

CDR3 DNA, as far as it was read: TGCAGTGCTAGAGATTGGGAGCGGGGGGGCCGGTACAATGAG. The encoded protein is CSARDWERGGRYNE. The whole CDR3 sequence reads CSARDWERGGRYNEQFF. J is TRBJ2-1 and V is TRBV20-1; 10 bases are a match to TRBD2. Read coverage stops 3 residues before the CDR3 terminus; the germline J gene supplies the remainder. The V gene end was trimmed by 0 bases and the J gene end by 4 bases; junction bases not matched to a gene: 9. The V gene's germline CDR1 is DFQATT and CDR2 SNEGSKA (reference sequence). This CDR3 is built from 17 residues.

A remark on this clone: The DNA ends 3 residues before the CDR3 does, and the rest of the CDR3 is filled in from the germline J gene. The J gene is TRBJ1-1, the V gene TRBV29-1, with D perhaps TRBD1 (5 bases). Germline V gives CDR1 SQVTM, CDR2 ANQGSEA. The length of the CDR3 is 12 residues. Trimming took 7 bases from V and 3 from J, leaving 12 bases between them. The sequenced CDR3 bases are TGCAGCGGTTGCCGAGGGGACACTGAA. This encodes CSGCRGDTE. The entire CDR3 protein is CSGCRGDTEAFF.

Regarding this clone: Read coverage stops 3 residues before the CDR3 terminus; the germline J gene supplies the remainder. The V call is TRBV5-1, the J call TRBJ2-7; no reliable D call. CDR1 SGHRS and CDR2 YFSETQ come from the germline V gene. The CDR3 spans 13 residues. Trimming removed 4 bases from V and 2 bases from J, with 10 bases in between. The CDR3 spells CASSPDSTYEQYF. CDR3 DNA (partial): TGCGCCAGCAGCCCAGATAGCACCTACGAG.

Comments on this clone: The read ends 3 residues before the CDR3 terminus; that terminus is restored from the germline J gene. The rearrangement links TRBV29-1 to TRBJ1-1; D not resolved. CDR3 length: 15 residues. V lost 8 bases to trimming and J lost 4 bases, with 23 bases between them. Per the germline V gene, CDR1 is SQVTM and CDR2 is ANQGSEA. CDR3 in amino acids: CSSTTLLGPSTEAFF. CDR3 DNA, as far as it was read: TGCAGCTCGACGACATTACTAGGGCCAAGCACTGAA. The whole variable domain, remainder taken from reference TRBV29-1 and TRBJ1-1, is SAVISQKPSRDICQRGTSLTIQCQVDSQVTMMFWYRQQPGQSLTLIATANQGSEATYESGFVIDKFPISRPNLTFSTLTVSNMSPEDSSIYLCSSTTLLGPSTEAFFGQGTRLTVV.